This is a list of T cell receptor beta chains from one sample in a study of cytomegalovirus exposure and HLA in healthy donors. TCRdb's table, derived via immunoSEQ multiplex PCR, lists solely in-frame clones and lacks some. Of under 200,000 clones in the sample, roughly 80% were seen once. The sequenced sample consisted of PBMCs. The receptors come from a woman younger than 30 in good health and CMV-seronegative. The CDR3 runs from the conserved cysteine through the conserved F or W. D genes are given only for firm matches. Not every row has a clone size; where given, it reads once, few, many or a size class.

d_gene	j_gene	abundance	v_gene	CDR3aa	CDR3nt
NA	TRBJ1-2	NA	TRBV5-4	CASSPDVGLNPYGYTF	TGTGCCAGCAGCCCGGACGTAGGACTGAACCCATATGGCTACACCTTC
TRBD1	TRBJ1-1	few	TRBV7-9	CASSSDRAVNTEAFF	TGTGCCAGCAGCTCCGACAGGGCCGTGAACACTGAAGCTTTCTTT
NA	TRBJ1-6	NA	TRBV6-5	CASSYGGSYSPLHF	TGTGCCAGCAGTTACGGGGGCAGCTATTCACCCCTCCACTTT
NA	TRBJ2-7	NA	TRBV6-1	CASSEAKGGYEQYF	TGTGCCAGCAGTGAAGCCAAGGGAGGCTACGAGCAGTACTTC
TRBD2	TRBJ2-3	NA	TRBV9	CASSETSGSSTDTQYF	TGTGCCAGCAGCGAGACTAGCGGGAGCTCCACAGATACGCAGTATTTT
TRBD2	TRBJ2-5	NA	TRBV7-2	CASSSSGRETQYF	TGTGCCAGCAGCTCTAGCGGGAGGGAGACCCAGTACTTC
NA	TRBJ1-2	NA	TRBV7-9	CASSLDGGAYGYTF	TGTGCCAGCAGCTTAGACGGGGGTGCCTATGGCTACACCTTC
TRBD1	TRBJ2-1	NA	TRBV4-3	CASSQDPPGQGSSNEQFF	TGCGCCAGCAGCCAAGATCCCCCGGGACAGGGGTCGTCCAATGAGCAGTTCTTC
NA	TRBJ2-7	NA	TRBV28	CASSLFGRNPGEQYF	TGTGCCAGCAGTTTATTCGGGAGAAATCCCGGCGAGCAGTACTTC
TRBD1	TRBJ1-2	NA	TRBV7-9	CASSLEWGQGVSNYGYTF	TGTGCCAGCAGCTTAGAATGGGGACAGGGGGTGTCTAACTATGGCTACACCTTC
NA	TRBJ2-3	NA	TRBV7-2	CASSPSTDTQYF	TGTGCCAGCAGCCCGAGCACAGATACGCAGTATTTT
NA	TRBJ1-2	few	TRBV4-2	CASSQVGGTNYGYTF	TGTGCCAGCAGCCAGGTGGGGGGTACTAACTATGGCTACACCTTC
NA	TRBJ2-7	NA	TRBV6-6	CASTPTGASYEQYF	TGTGCCAGCACTCCGACGGGAGCATCCTACGAGCAGTACTTC
TRBD1	TRBJ1-2	NA	TRBV7-8	CASSADRVTYGYTF	TGTGCCAGCAGCGCAGACAGGGTAACCTATGGCTACACCTTC
TRBD2	TRBJ2-3	NA	TRBV5-4	CASSRMGRGVRADTQYF	TGTGCCAGCAGCCGTATGGGACGGGGGGTTAGGGCAGATACGCAGTATTTT
NA	TRBJ2-3	NA	TRBV30	CAWSASAKGTDTQYF	TGTGCCTGGAGCGCCTCAGCGAAGGGCACAGATACGCAGTATTTT
NA	TRBJ1-5	few	TRBV2	CASSGDRYSNQPQHF	TGTGCCAGCAGTGGCGACAGGTATAGCAATCAGCCCCAGCATTTT
NA	TRBJ2-1	NA	TRBV4-1	CASSQEIRVLEQFF	TGCGCCAGCAGCCAAGAAATCCGGGTCCTTGAGCAGTTCTTC
TRBD1	TRBJ1-2	NA	TRBV19	CASSRADRANYGYTF	TGTGCCAGTAGTAGAGCAGACAGGGCGAACTATGGCTACACCTTC
NA	TRBJ1-2	NA	TRBV13	CASSHQGIYGYTF	TGTGCCAGCAGCCACCAGGGAATCTATGGCTACACCTTC
TRBD2	TRBJ2-7	NA	TRBV6-1	CASWWTSANYEQYF	TGTGCCAGCTGGTGGACTAGCGCGAACTACGAGCAGTACTTC
TRBD1	TRBJ2-7	NA	TRBV29-1	CSVRTGGSYEQYF	TGCAGCGTTCGGACAGGGGGTTCCTACGAGCAGTACTTC
TRBD1	TRBJ2-7	NA	TRBV5-6	CASSLTGTGWYEQYF	TGTGCCAGCAGTTTAACCGGGACAGGGTGGTACGAGCAGTACTTC
TRBD1	TRBJ2-7	NA	TRBV5-4	CASSPAGGSYEQYF	TGTGCCAGCAGCCCAGCAGGGGGCTCCTACGAGCAGTACTTC
TRBD2	TRBJ2-1	NA	TRBV7-9	CASSSTETSGREEQFF	TGTGCCAGCAGCTCGACCGAGACTAGCGGGAGGGAAGAGCAGTTCTTC
TRBD2	TRBJ2-3	NA	TRBV7-9	CASSPSDSSGSTDTQYF	TGTGCCAGCAGCCCATCGGACTCTAGCGGGAGCACAGATACGCAGTATTTT
NA	TRBJ1-2	NA	TRBV29-1	CSVLEGNYGYTF	TGCAGCGTTTTAGAGGGAAACTATGGCTACACCTTC
NA	TRBJ2-5	NA	TRBV5-1	CASSFTGEETQYF	TGCGCCAGCAGCTTCACGGGGGAAGAGACCCAGTACTTC
NA	TRBJ1-5	NA	TRBV7-8	CASSLSVRSNQPQHF	TGTGCCAGCAGCTTATCTGTCAGGAGCAATCAGCCCCAGCATTTT
TRBD1	TRBJ1-1	NA	TRBV5-6	CASSSGTGTFIRAFF	TGTGCCAGCAGCTCGGGGACAGGGACGTTTATCCGAGCTTTCTTT
NA	TRBJ2-1	NA	TRBV5-6	CASSPMGASYNEQFF	TGTGCCAGCAGCCCTATGGGGGCCTCCTACAATGAGCAGTTCTTC
NA	TRBJ2-7	NA	TRBV2	CASSVGGNSYEQYF	TGTGCCAGCAGTGTTGGGGGGAACTCCTACGAGCAGTACTTC
TRBD1	TRBJ2-7	NA	TRBV2	CASSDLRDRGNEQYF	TGTGCCAGCAGTGACCTCCGGGACAGGGGAAACGAGCAGTACTTC
TRBD1	TRBJ1-2	NA	TRBV28	CASSSQGVYGYTF	TGTGCCAGCAGTTCCCAGGGGGTCTATGGCTACACCTTC
TRBD2	TRBJ2-3	NA	TRBV5-6	CASSVDRRTSGRKRDTQYF	TGTGCCAGCAGCGTGGACAGGAGGACTAGCGGGAGGAAGAGGGATACGCAGTATTTT
NA	TRBJ2-7	once	TRBV28	CASSLLQGSYEQYF	TGTGCCAGCAGTTTACTCCAGGGATCCTACGAGCAGTACTTC
TRBD2	TRBJ2-7	NA	TRBV7-2	CASSPGRRGVSYEQYF	TGTGCCAGCAGCCCCGGTAGGCGGGGGGTCTCCTACGAGCAGTACTTC
NA	TRBJ1-1	NA	TRBV6-5	CASSYSTGRDRHF	TGTGCCAGCAGTTACTCGACAGGCCGGGACCGCCACTTT
NA	TRBJ1-5	few	TRBV7-9	CASSLARGYANQPQHF	TGTGCCAGCAGCTTAGCACGGGGGTATGCCAATCAGCCCCAGCATTTT
TRBD1	TRBJ1-5	NA	TRBV27	CASSKDRGANQPQHF	TGTGCCAGCAGCAAAGACAGGGGCGCAAATCAGCCCCAGCATTTT
NA	TRBJ2-7	NA	TRBV7-2	CASSLVQGSSYEQYF	TGTGCCAGCAGCTTAGTCCAGGGGAGCTCCTACGAGCAGTACTTC
NA	TRBJ2-1	NA	TRBV29-1	CSVDAAACEQFF	TGCAGCGTTGACGCTGCGGCGTGTGAGCAGTTCTTC
TRBD2	TRBJ2-2	NA	TRBV5-1	CASSLVASGSFTGELFF	TGCGCCAGCAGCTTGGTGGCTAGCGGGAGTTTCACCGGGGAGCTGTTTTTT
TRBD2	TRBJ2-5	NA	TRBV7-9	CASSLYREGQETQYF	TGTGCCAGCAGCTTATACCGGGAGGGACAAGAGACCCAGTACTTC
NA	TRBJ2-3	NA	TRBV11-3	CASSPRLGNTDTQYF	TGTGCCAGCAGCCCGAGACTAGGAAACACAGATACGCAGTATTTT
NA	TRBJ1-2	NA	TRBV11-3	CASSRGGYGYTF	TGTGCCAGCAGCCGCGGGGGGTATGGCTACACCTTC
TRBD1	TRBJ1-1	NA	TRBV27	CASSSGGRRTEAFF	TGTGCCAGCAGCTCAGGGGGCCGGAGGACTGAAGCTTTCTTT
TRBD1	TRBJ1-4	NA	TRBV10-1	CASSESWGQGNEKLFF	TGCGCCAGCAGTGAGTCGTGGGGACAGGGGAATGAAAAACTGTTTTTT
TRBD2	TRBJ2-1	NA	TRBV27	CASSPPGLPHNEQFF	TGTGCCAGCAGTCCCCCGGGACTACCCCACAATGAGCAGTTCTTC
NA	TRBJ2-7	few	TRBV6-5	CASSDPGTIYEQYF	TGTGCCAGCAGTGACCCCGGGACAATTTACGAGCAGTACTTC
TRBD1	TRBJ1-4	NA	TRBV19	CASSPGTGGEKLFF	TGTGCCAGTAGCCCCGGGACAGGGGGTGAAAAACTGTTTTTT
TRBD1	TRBJ1-2	NA	TRBV6-5	CASTSTGTGGNGYTF	TGTGCCAGCACCTCAACCGGGACAGGGGGAAATGGCTACACCTTC
NA	TRBJ2-5	NA	TRBV11-2	CASSPQVKQETQYF	TGTGCCAGCAGCCCCCAGGTCAAACAAGAGACCCAGTACTTC
TRBD2	TRBJ2-7	NA	TRBV6-5	CASSSGTISYEQYF	TGTGCCAGCAGTTCCGGGACTATCTCCTACGAGCAGTACTTC
NA	TRBJ2-1	NA	TRBV25-1	CASSELGGGRPYNEQFF	TGTGCCAGCAGTGAACTTGGGGGCGGGAGACCCTACAATGAGCAGTTCTTC